A single sample gave rise to the 10 T cell receptor beta chains below, sequenced in a study of blood T cell repertoires in COVID-19. TCRdb's copy holds only in-frame clones and misses some; the assay was immunoSEQ multiplex PCR. The repertoire includes roughly 70,000 clones, around nine tenths of them detected once, and 29% sits in the top ten. The sequenced sample was peripheral blood. These receptors originate from a woman older than 75 with active or convalescent COVID-19.

This chain links TRBV10-2 with TRBJ2-2; no clear D. The CDR3 runs 15 residues. The germline CDR1 and CDR2 sequences are WSHSY and SAAADI. Trimming left V 0 bases short and J 5 bases short, with 10 bases between. The CDR3: CASSESVEWTGELFF. The CDR3 nucleotides read TGCGCCAGCAGTGAGTCGGTAGAGTGGACCGGGGAGCTGTTTTTT.

This clone was seen just once. The CDR3 loop reads CASSLVVAVIRTDTQYF. The DNA of the CDR3 is TGTGCCAGCAGCTTAGTGGTAGCGGTTATTCGCACAGATACGCAGTATTTT. The chain uses TRBV7-8 and TRBJ2-3; weak D call: TRBD2 (6 bases). This CDR3 has 17 residues. Germline loops: CDR1 SGHVS, CDR2 FQNEAQ. Deletions cut 1 base from V and 1 base from J, with 15 bases between.

This clone was observed a handful of times. The DNA of the CDR3 is TGCGCCAGCAGCCAAGATAATAGCCCCTATAATTCACCCCTCCACTTT. Translated: CASSQDNSPYNSPLHF. The rearrangement uses TRBV4-3 and TRBJ1-6; D not certain. Germline V CDR1 and CDR2: LGHNA, YSLEER. The CDR3 runs to 16 residues. The V and J ends lost 0 bases and 2 bases respectively, with 8 bases between them.

V and J are TRBV9 and TRBJ1-2; D perhaps matches TRBD1 (5 bases). V lost 3 bases and J 8 bases, leaving 8 bases between the germline ends. Germline CDR1 is SGDLS and CDR2 is YYNGEE. The CDR3 has 11 amino acids. The CDR3 DNA is TGTGCCAGCAGCGCGACAGACGGCTACACCTTC. Protein: CASSATDGYTF.

The chain has TRBV5-1 and TRBJ2-6; D ambiguous. Looked up from germline, CDR1 is SGHRS and CDR2 is YFSETQ. The CDR3 totals 17 residues. With 0 bases removed from V and 0 bases from J, the gap between germline ends came to 10 bases. The CDR3 spells CASSLAYGDSGANVLTF. CDR3 nucleotide sequence: TGCGCCAGCAGCTTGGCCTATGGAGACTCTGGGGCCAACGTCCTGACTTTC.

The chain has TRBV5-1 and TRBJ1-5, with TRBD1 as a possible D gene (5 bases). Trimming removed 2 bases at V and 3 bases at J, with 9 bases between. The CDR3 is made up of 14 amino acids. The germline CDR1 and CDR2 sequences are SGHRS and YFSETQ. CDR3 region: CASSLDSFNQPQHF. The CDR3 DNA sequence: TGCGCCAGCAGCTTAGACAGTTTCAATCAGCCCCAGCATTTT.

The chain carries TRBV7-2 and TRBJ1-1, with 7 nucleotides matching TRBD1. Germline CDR1 reads SGHTA; CDR2 reads FQGNSA. The CDR3 is 14 amino acids. With V trimmed by 2 bases and J by 6 bases, 6 bases remained unmatched. The CDR3: CASSLSPTGSEAFF. As DNA, the CDR3 is TGTGCCAGCAGCTTATCCCCGACAGGGTCTGAAGCTTTCTTT.

This clone has just a few counts. The V gene is TRBV7-2, the J gene TRBJ2-7; D call uncertain. V lost 5 bases and J lost 0, with 5 bases in between. Germline lookup yields CDR1 SGHTA and CDR2 FQGNSA. The CDR3 spans 12 residues. CDR3 nucleotide sequence: TGTGCCAGCAGCGCCAGCTCCTACGAGCAGTACTTC. This gives the protein CASSASSYEQYF. Full variable domain (missing parts from reference TRBV7-2 and TRBJ2-7): GAGVSQSPSNKVTEKGKDVELRCDPISGHTALYWYRQSLGQGLEFLIYFQGNSAPDKSGLPSDRFSAERTGGSVSTLTIQRTQQEDSAVYLCASSASSYEQYFGPGTRLTVT.

This clone was seen a handful of times. The rearrangement joins TRBV9 to TRBJ1-1; D remains ambiguous. The CDR3 is 14 residues long. V was shortened by 4 bases and J by 4 bases, with 14 bases between the two germline ends. Germline-derived CDR1 and CDR2 are SGDLS and YYNGEE. This CDR3 is CASSPQTGSTEAFF. CDR3 nucleotides: TGTGCCAGCAGCCCCCAGACGGGTTCCACTGAAGCTTTCTTT.

This clone was seen just once. The chain has TRBV29-1 and TRBJ1-2; D perhaps matches TRBD1 (5 bases). The germline V gene encodes CDR1 SQVTM and CDR2 ANQGSEA. V shed 4 bases and J shed 7 bases, with 13 bases lying between them. CDR3 size: 12 residues. This chain's CDR3 is CSVVQGGSGYTF. The CDR3 region has the DNA TGCAGCGTTGTCCAGGGAGGGAGTGGCTACACCTTC. The complete variable domain, with remaining parts taken from reference TRBV29-1 and TRBJ1-2, reads SAVISQKPSRDICQRGTSLTIQCQVDSQVTMMFWYRQQPGQSLTLIATANQGSEATYESGFVIDKFPISRPNLTFSTLTVSNMSPEDSSIYLCSVVQGGSGYTFGSGTRLTVV.